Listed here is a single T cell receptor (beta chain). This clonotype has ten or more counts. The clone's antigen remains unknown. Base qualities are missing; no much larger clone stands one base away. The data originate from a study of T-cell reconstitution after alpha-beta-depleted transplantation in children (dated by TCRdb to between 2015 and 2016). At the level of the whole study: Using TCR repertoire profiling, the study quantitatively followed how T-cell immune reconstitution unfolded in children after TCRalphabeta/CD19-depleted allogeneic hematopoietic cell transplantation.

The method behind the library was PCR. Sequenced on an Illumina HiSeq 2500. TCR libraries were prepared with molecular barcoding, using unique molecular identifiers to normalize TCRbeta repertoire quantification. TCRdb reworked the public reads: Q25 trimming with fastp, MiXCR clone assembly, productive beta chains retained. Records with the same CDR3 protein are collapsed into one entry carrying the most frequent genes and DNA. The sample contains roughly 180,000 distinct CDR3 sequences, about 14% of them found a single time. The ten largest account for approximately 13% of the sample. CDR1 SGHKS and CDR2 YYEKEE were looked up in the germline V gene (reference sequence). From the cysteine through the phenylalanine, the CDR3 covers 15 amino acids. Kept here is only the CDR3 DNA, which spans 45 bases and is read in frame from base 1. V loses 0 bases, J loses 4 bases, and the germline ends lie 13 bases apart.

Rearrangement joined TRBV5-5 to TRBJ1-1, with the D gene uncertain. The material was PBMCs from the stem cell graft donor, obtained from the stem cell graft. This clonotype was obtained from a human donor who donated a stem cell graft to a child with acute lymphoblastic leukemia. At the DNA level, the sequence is TGTGCCAGCAGCTTGGGAGCTGTTTCCGGCACTGAAGCTTTCTTT. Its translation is CASSLGAVSGTEAFF.